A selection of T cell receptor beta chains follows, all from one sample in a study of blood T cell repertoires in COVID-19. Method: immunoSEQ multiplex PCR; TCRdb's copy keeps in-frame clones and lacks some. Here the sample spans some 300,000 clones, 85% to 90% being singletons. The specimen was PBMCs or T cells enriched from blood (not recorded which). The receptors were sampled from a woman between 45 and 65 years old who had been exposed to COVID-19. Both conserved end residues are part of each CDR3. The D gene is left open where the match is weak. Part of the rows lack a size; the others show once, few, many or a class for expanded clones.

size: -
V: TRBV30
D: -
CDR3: CAWDRLSGYTF

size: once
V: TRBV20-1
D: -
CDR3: CSATGETQYF

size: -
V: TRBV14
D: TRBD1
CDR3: CASSQNRGVHTGELFF

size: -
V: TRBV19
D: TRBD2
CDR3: CASSTAGGQWYEQYF

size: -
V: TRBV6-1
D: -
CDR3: CASSEFEREPEAFF

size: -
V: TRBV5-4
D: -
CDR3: CASSLKGGINYGYTF

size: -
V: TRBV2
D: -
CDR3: CASSDRGETQYF

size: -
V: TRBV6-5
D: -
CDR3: CASRLDRIPRDGYTF

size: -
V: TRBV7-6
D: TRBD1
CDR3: CASSRMTGRSPSEQFF

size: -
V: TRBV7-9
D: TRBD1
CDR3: CASSPHDPLLTGVGETQYF

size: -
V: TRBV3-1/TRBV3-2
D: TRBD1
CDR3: CASSPTGLQPQHF

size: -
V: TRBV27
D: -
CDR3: CASSSTGGMSSYEQYF

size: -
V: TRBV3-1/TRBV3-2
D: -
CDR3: CASSLRAASSYNEQFF

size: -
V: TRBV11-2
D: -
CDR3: CASSPSFSSNQPQHF

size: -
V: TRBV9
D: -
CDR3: CASSVAGAVVRTGELFF

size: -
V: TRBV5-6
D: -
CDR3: CASSFQGIRGTEAFF

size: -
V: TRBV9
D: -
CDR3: CASSVGLGREQYF

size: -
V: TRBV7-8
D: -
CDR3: CASSLARGGMNQETQYF

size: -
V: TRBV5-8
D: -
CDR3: CASSKDSYVADTQYF

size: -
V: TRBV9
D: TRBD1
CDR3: CASRGQGTGWNEKLFF

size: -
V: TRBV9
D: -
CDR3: CASSPETGPNEQYF

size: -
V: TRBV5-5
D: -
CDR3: CASSLSRQGNYGYTF

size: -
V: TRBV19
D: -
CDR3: CASRGAFYGYTF

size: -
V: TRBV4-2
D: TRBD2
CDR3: CASSQDLGLAYEQYF

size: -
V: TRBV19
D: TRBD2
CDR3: CASSIVTGRAYEQYF

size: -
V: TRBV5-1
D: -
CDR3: CASRETGKDYEQYF

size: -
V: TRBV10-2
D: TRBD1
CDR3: CASLMAGTVYEQYF

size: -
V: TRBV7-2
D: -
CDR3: CASSHGGVTDTQYF

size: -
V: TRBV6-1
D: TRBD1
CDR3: CASSEAATGVSPLHF

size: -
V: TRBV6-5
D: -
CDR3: CASGRTINTEAFF

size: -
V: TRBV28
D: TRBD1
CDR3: CASSFGQGAGTEAFF

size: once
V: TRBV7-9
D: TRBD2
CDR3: CASATGLAGLGETQYF

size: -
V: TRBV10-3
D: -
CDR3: CAISLGEISTDTQYF

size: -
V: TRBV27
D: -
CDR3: CASSMPGVAEAFF

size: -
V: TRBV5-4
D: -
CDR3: CASSGGSGDSPLHF

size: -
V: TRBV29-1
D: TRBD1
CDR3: CSVQKTGSTDTQYF

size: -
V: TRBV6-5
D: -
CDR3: CASRSHAEITGELFF

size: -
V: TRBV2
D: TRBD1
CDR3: CASFGQGGTGELFF

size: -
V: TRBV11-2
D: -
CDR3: CASSFARGWNTEAFF

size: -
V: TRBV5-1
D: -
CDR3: CASSLVGPTYEQYF

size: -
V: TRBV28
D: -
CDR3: CASSLTANYGYTF

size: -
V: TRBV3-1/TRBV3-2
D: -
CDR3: CASSQESPGLDTQYF

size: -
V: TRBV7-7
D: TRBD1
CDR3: CASSSRTGGTGELFF

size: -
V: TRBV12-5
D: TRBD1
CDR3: CASGGQGIGGYTF

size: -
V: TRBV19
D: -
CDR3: CASSIRRWVGLRNQPQHF